Sequencing of this T cell receptor (beta chain) was carried out in a study of CXCR3-negative and CXCR3-positive naive CD8 T cells. Study as a whole: Each library held about 1.5 +/- 0.3 million TRB reads, around 140 million in total.

Whole-study findings and limits: Diversity in memory CD8+ cells fell much lower than the comparably high levels seen in both naive subsets. Researchers report that CXCR3-positive naive cells carry more hydrophobic TRB CDR3s than CXCR3-negative naive cells.

The CDR3 spans 11 residues. Looked up from germline, CDR1 is SGHNT and CDR2 is YYREEE (reference sequence). TRB cDNA was prepared as libraries by UMI-labeled 5' RACE. TCRdb re-called the 5' RACE reads and shows each CDR3 protein once, DNA omitted. The table for this sample gives around 60,000 distinct CDR3 sequences. On this clonotype: Its antigen remains unknown.

The chain combines TRBV5-4 with TRBJ1-4; TCRdb indicates TRBD1, and absent DNA this call remains unverified. This clonotype was sampled from a human donor in good health. Some clones in this sample may be carry-over from other donors' samples. The sample taken for sequencing was naive CXCR3+ CD8+ T cells from blood. Sample subset: CD45RO-CCR7+CD27+CD95- naive CD8+ T cells expressing CXCR3 (TNR3+). The chain's CDR3 is CAFRGGEKLFF.